A single sample is the source of the 15 T cell receptor beta chains below, sequenced in a study of OX40 agonist ivuxolimab in advanced cancers. Sequencing was performed with immunoSEQ multiplex PCR; in TCRdb, only in-frame clones are kept and a portion is missing. The sample shows about 36,000 clones, over 75% of them seen only once. Source: CD4+ or CD8+ T cells sorted from blood, taken in a trial of the OX40 agonist ivuxolimab. The receptors were sampled from an adult with an advanced solid tumor such as melanoma, head and neck, liver or kidney cancer.

The DNA for the CDR3 is TGCGCCAGCAGCCAAGATAACACCAGGCTCAATGAGCAGTTCTTC. Its protein product is CASSQDNTRLNEQFF. This sequence joins TRBV4-3 and TRBJ2-1; D remains unclear. The CDR3 extends over 15 amino acids. The V end lost 0 bases, the J end lost 6 bases, and 12 bases lay between the germline ends. Germline CDR1 and CDR2: LGHNA and YSLEER.

The chain joins TRBV6-6 to TRBJ2-2; TRBD1 aligns across 8 bases. The CDR3 length is 16 residues. V lost 5 bases, J lost 0 bases, and 5 bases stayed unmatched. Per germline, CDR1 MNHNY and CDR2 SVGAGI (reference sequence). The CDR3 here is CASSNDRGPNTGELFF. The CDR3 coding sequence is TGTGCCAGCAGTAACGACAGGGGCCCGAACACCGGGGAGCTGTTTTTT.

This clone appeared once. This chain links TRBV15 with TRBJ2-7, with a tentative D call TRBD1 (5 bases). Trimming cost V 0 bases and J 3 bases, with 12 bases left between them. Germline V gene sequence: CDR1 LNHNV, CDR2 YYDKDF (reference sequence). The CDR3 spans 15 residues. The CDR3 spells CATSRDHAGLYEQYF. CDR3 nucleotide sequence: TGTGCCACCAGCAGAGATCATGCAGGGCTCTACGAGCAGTACTTC.

The chain uses TRBV4-3 and TRBJ1-2; TRBD1 aligns across 8 bases. The CDR3 covers 14 residues. Germline V gene lookup returns CDR1 LGHNA and CDR2 YSLEER. With V trimmed by 4 bases and J by 4 bases, 5 bases remained unmatched. The CDR3 is CASSLGQGPYGYTF. The DNA of the CDR3 is TGCGCCAGCAGCCTAGGACAGGGCCCCTATGGCTACACCTTC.

This clone is judged medium-sized (0.01 to 0.1%). The J gene is TRBJ1-2, the V gene TRBV5-5; no firm D call. V was shortened by 4 bases and J by 2 bases, with 21 bases between the two germline ends. Germline V gene lookup returns CDR1 SGHKS and CDR2 YYEKEE (reference sequence). The CDR3 length is 17 residues. The CDR3 DNA reads TGTGCCAGCAGCGCAACGCCCGGGTCCCAAACGAACTATGGCTACACCTTC. Its protein product is CASSATPGSQTNYGYTF.

The gene calls are TRBV6-5 and TRBJ2-5; 8 bases line up with TRBD2. The CDR3 extends over 14 amino acids. In germline, CDR1 is MNHEY, CDR2 SVGAGI. The trim removed 6 bases at V and 4 bases at J, leaving 7 bases unmatched. The CDR3 coding sequence is TGTGCCAGCAGGAGAGCGGGAGAGGGAGAGACCCAGTACTTC. Protein product: CASRRAGEGETQYF.

Sample share makes this clone medium-sized. This rearrangement joins TRBV6-5 to TRBJ1-2; D is perhaps TRBD1 (6 bases). The CDR3 loop spans 13 amino acids. The germline gives CDR1 MNHEY, CDR2 SVGAGI. Between the trimmed V and J ends, which lost 2 bases and 13 bases, there was a span of 17 bases. In DNA form, the CDR3 reads TGTGCCAGCAGTTACGGGGGGCAGGGGTTCCTCACCTTC. This sequence encodes CASSYGGQGFLTF.

This clone appeared once. The chain links TRBV4-2 to TRBJ1-6, with D possibly TRBD1 on 6 matching bases. Germline CDR1 is LGHNA and CDR2 is YNFKEQ. The CDR3 has 18 residues. V was trimmed by 0 bases and J by 0 bases, leaving 12 bases between them. This CDR3 is CASSQDPQDSSYNSPLHF. CDR3 coding DNA: TGTGCCAGCAGCCAAGACCCACAGGACAGCTCCTATAATTCACCCCTCCACTTT.

This chain uses TRBV4-3 with TRBJ2-1; TRBD1 might be the D (6 bases). Trimming took 0 bases from V and 1 from J, leaving 13 bases between them. The germline V gene has CDR1 LGHNA and CDR2 YSLEER. This CDR3 region has 17 residues. This CDR3 reads CASSQDYGGGSYNEQFF. The CDR3 nucleotides read TGCGCCAGCAGCCAAGATTATGGGGGCGGTTCCTACAATGAGCAGTTCTTC.

This clone was counted many times. The chain carries TRBV30 and TRBJ2-5; TRBD1 might be the D (6 bases). The CDR3 totals 15 residues. V dropped 2 bases and J dropped 1 base, with 14 bases sitting between them. The germline CDR1 and CDR2 sequences are GTSNPN and SVGIG (reference sequence). The CDR3 DNA reads as TGTGCCTGGAGTATAGAACAGGGCCTCCAAGAGACCCAGTACTTC. Protein product: CAWSIEQGLQETQYF.

V usage is TRBV7-6 and J usage is TRBJ2-1; TRBD1 aligns across 7 bases. This CDR3 contains 15 residues. CDR1 is SGHVS and CDR2 is FNYEAQ in the germline V gene. Trimming cost V 0 bases and J 13 bases; bases outside gene matches: 12. DNA for the CDR3: TGTGCCAGCAGCTTAGCCAAGACGACAGGGTTGCCACAGTTCTTC. This codes for CASSLAKTTGLPQFF.

The DNA for the CDR3 is TGCGCCAGCAGCTTGGTGCCGGACGCACTAAACTATGGCTACACCTTC. Encoded protein: CASSLVPDALNYGYTF. The V gene is TRBV5-1, the J gene TRBJ1-2; D remains ambiguous. Germline CDR1 and CDR2: SGHRS and YFSETQ. This CDR3 has 16 residues. V was shortened by 0 bases and J by 2 bases, with 14 bases between the two germline ends.

The rearrangement links TRBV4-3 to TRBJ2-2; 7 bases are a match to TRBD1. The germline gives CDR1 LGHNA, CDR2 YSLEER. V lost 0 bases and J lost 5; bases outside the gene matches: 15. The CDR3 length is 19 residues. The CDR3 region is CASSQDTPPRSGGTGELFF. The CDR3 coding sequence is TGCGCCAGCAGCCAAGATACCCCCCCACGATCAGGGGGTACCGGGGAGCTGTTTTTT.

The CDR3 DNA reads as TGTGCCAGCAGCTTAACGTCGGGAGGGACCACAGATACGCAGTATTTT. It encodes CASSLTSGGTTDTQYF. The rearrangement joins TRBV7-3 to TRBJ2-3, with 8 bases matching TRBD2. This CDR3 has 16 amino acids. The V gene's germline CDR1 is SGHTA and CDR2 FQGTGA. Trimming took 0 bases from V and 2 from J; bases not matched to a gene: 4. Full variable domain (rest looked up from reference TRBV7-3 and TRBJ2-3): GAGVSQTPSNKVTEKGKYVELRCDPISGHTALYWYRQSLGQGPEFLIYFQGTGAADDSGLPNDRFFAVRPEGSVSTLKIQRTERGDSAVYLCASSLTSGGTTDTQYFGPGTRLTVL.

The chain has TRBV2 and TRBJ2-7; 8 bases agree with TRBD1. The junction had 3 bases not matched to a gene; V was cut back by 6 bases and J by 5 bases. The CDR3 loop spans 12 amino acids. Germline assignment: CDR1 SNHLY and CDR2 FYNNEI. The CDR3 coding sequence is TGTGCCAGCAGCGGGACAGGCCACGAGCAGTACTTC. This sequence encodes CASSGTGHEQYF.